The source of this T cell receptor beta chain is a study of blood T cell repertoires in COVID-19. Study summary: Samples taken during acute and convalescent COVID-19 were collected in the United States, Italy and Spain.

Method: immunoSEQ multiplex PCR; TCRdb's copy keeps in-frame clones and lacks some. The sample contains a few hundred thousand clones, 88% of which appear only once. Seattle patients were enrolled during active infection and followed longitudinally. The sample was peripheral blood. The clonotype was recovered from a woman in her forties or fifties with COVID-19, enrolled during active disease.

CDR3 nucleotide sequence: TGTGCCAGCAGCCTCGCTGGGACAAACAATGAGCAGTTCTTC. It codes for CASSLAGTNNEQFF. The chain couples TRBV6-5 to TRBJ2-1; TRBD1 might be the D (6 bases). The CDR3 loop spans 14 amino acids. Germline CDR1 reads MNHEY; CDR2 reads SVGAGI. Trimming pared 6 bases from V and 5 bases from J, leaving 14 bases between.